Below, 17 T cell receptor beta chains from the same sample are listed, as sequenced in a study of blood T cell repertoires in COVID-19. Libraries were prepared by immunoSEQ multiplex PCR; TCRdb keeps only in-frame clonotypes and omits some of them. The table includes roughly 280,000 clones, around nine tenths detected once. Sample: PBMCs or T cells enriched from blood (not recorded which). All receptors derive from a woman aged 55-69 years who had recovered from COVID-19.

The rearrangement joins TRBV5-1 to TRBJ2-5; 8 bases agree with TRBD1. V lost 3 bases to trimming and J lost 6 bases; unmatched junction nucleotides: 13. The length of the CDR3 is 16 residues. CDR1 and CDR2 (germline): SGHRS, YFSETQ. The CDR3 reads CASSSSGTGAFQTQYF. In DNA form, the CDR3 reads TGCGCCAGCAGCTCCTCCGGGACAGGAGCTTTCCAGACCCAGTACTTC.

The V and J genes are TRBV28 and TRBJ2-7, with 11 bases identical to TRBD2. Trimming removed 6 bases from V and 0 bases from J; junction bases left unmatched: 13. This CDR3 spans 18 amino acids. Germline V gene sequence: CDR1 MDHEN, CDR2 SYDVKM. CDR3 in DNA: TGTGCCAGCAGCCGAGGGGGCCTAGCGGGAGGTTTCTCCTACGAGCAGTACTTC. Translated: CASSRGGLAGGFSYEQYF.

The chain uses TRBV2 and TRBJ1-1; the D is unclear. The V and J ends lost 7 bases and 2 bases respectively, with 14 bases between them. The CDR3 length is 14 residues. Germline values: CDR1 SNHLY, CDR2 FYNNEI. CDR3 in amino acids: CASNLNVPNTEAFF. CDR3 DNA sequence: TGTGCCAGCAACCTAAACGTTCCTAACACTGAAGCTTTCTTT. Full variable domain (missing parts from reference TRBV2 and TRBJ1-1): EPEVTQTPSHQVTQMGQEVILRCVPISNHLYFYWYRQILGQKVEFLVSFYNNEISEKSEIFDDQFSVERPDGSNFTLKIRSTKLEDSAMYFCASNLNVPNTEAFFGQGTRLTVV.

This clone was observed once. This rearrangement joins TRBV12-3 or TRBV12-4 to TRBJ2-1, with D possibly matching TRBD1 (6 bases). The ends were cut back, 11 bases at V and 7 bases at J, with 15 bases in the middle. This CDR3 has 12 amino acids. This CDR3 is CASTQGINEQFF. The CDR3 DNA reads TGTGCCTCCACCCAGGGGATAAATGAGCAGTTCTTC.

This clone appeared a single time. The V and J genes are TRBV11-1 and TRBJ2-5; a possible D gene is TRBD1 (7 bases). The CDR3 loop spans 15 amino acids. CDR1 and CDR2 from the germline V gene are SGHAT and FQDESV (reference sequence). V gave up 3 bases and J gave up 4 bases, with 15 bases separating them. The CDR3 loop reads CASSFRQGGGETQYF. The CDR3 DNA is TGTGCCAGCAGCTTCCGACAGGGAGGAGGAGAGACCCAGTACTTC.

This clone appeared once. The chain links TRBV28 to TRBJ2-6, with TRBD1 matching 7 bases. CDR3 length: 17 amino acids. Germline CDR1 reads MDHEN; CDR2 reads SYDVKM. J lost 1 base, V lost 5 bases, and 8 bases had no gene match. The CDR3 loop reads CASSIQGSRSGANVLTF. CDR3 coding DNA: TGTGCCAGCAGTATACAGGGGAGTAGGTCTGGGGCCAACGTCCTGACTTTC.

The chain recombines TRBV27 with TRBJ1-1; D call uncertain. Trimming left V 5 bases short and J 3 bases short, with 10 bases between. CDR3 length: 13 residues. Germline values: CDR1 MNHEY, CDR2 SMNVEV (reference sequence). DNA of the CDR3: TGTGCCAGCAGTGGGCTCGGGGACACTGAAGCTTTCTTT. This gives the protein CASSGLGDTEAFF.

The chain couples TRBV2 to TRBJ1-4; 7 bases agree with TRBD1. The CDR3 totals 17 residues. Germline V gene lookup returns CDR1 SNHLY and CDR2 FYNNEI. With V trimmed by 0 bases and J by 10 bases, 14 bases remained unmatched. The CDR3 nucleotides read TGTGCCAGCAGTGAAGCGAGGGTGGAACAGGGGTGGGGAAAACTGTTTTTT. Its protein product is CASSEARVEQGWGKLFF.

This clone occurred a few times. This rearrangement joins TRBV6-6 to TRBJ2-1; 11 bases line up with TRBD2. The trim removed 3 bases at V and 8 bases at J, leaving 9 bases unmatched. Looked up from germline, CDR1 is MNHNY and CDR2 is SVGAGI (reference sequence). The CDR3 is made up of 16 amino acids. CDR3 nucleotides: TGTGCCAGCAGTTATCCCCCTAGCGGGAGGAGTGATGAGCAGTTCTTC. Amino acids: CASSYPPSGRSDEQFF.

The chain joins TRBV4-2 to TRBJ1-4, with D possibly being TRBD1 (5 bases). V lost 0 bases, J lost 4 bases, and 9 bases lay in between. CDR3 length: 15 residues. Germline CDR1 reads LGHNA; CDR2 reads YNFKEQ. CDR3: CASSQEQAFNEKLFF. The CDR3 bases are TGTGCCAGCAGCCAAGAACAGGCTTTTAATGAAAAACTGTTTTTT.

The V gene is TRBV10-3, the J gene TRBJ2-5, with D perhaps TRBD1 (6 bases). Trimming took off 2 bases at V and 0 bases at J, with 16 bases between the two ends. CDR1 is ENHRY and CDR2 is SYGVKD in the germline V gene. The CDR3 is made up of 17 amino acids. In DNA, the CDR3 is TGTGCCATCAGTGAGAGGGGGATCGGGGCGGACCAAGAGACCCAGTACTTC. It is translated as CAISERGIGADQETQYF.

This chain uses TRBV18 with TRBJ1-6; D not resolved. Trimming took off 2 bases at V and 9 bases at J, with 11 bases between the two ends. Germline CDR1 reads KGHSH; CDR2 reads LQKENI. The CDR3 contains 14 residues. Here the CDR3 reads CASSPSGPGSPLHF. The CDR3 DNA follows: TGTGCCAGCTCACCATCAGGTCCAGGTTCACCCCTCCACTTT.

This sequence joins TRBV4-1 and TRBJ1-5; TRBD1 is a possible D gene (6 bases). The CDR3 has 15 amino acids. The V gene's germline CDR1 is MGHRA and CDR2 YSYEKL. The ends were cut back, 4 bases at V and 9 bases at J, with 19 bases in the middle. DNA of the CDR3: TGCGCCAGCAGCCCCCAAGGTACGGGGACATGGCCCCAGCATTTT. This gives the protein CASSPQGTGTWPQHF.

In this sample, this clone turned up once. V is TRBV3-1 (or the pseudogene TRBV3-2) and J is TRBJ1-1, with 7 bases lining up with TRBD1. The CDR3 sequence is 15 residues long. V was clipped by 4 bases and J by 4 bases; unmatched bases: 9. In germline, CDR1 is LGHDT, CDR2 YNNKEL (reference sequence). The CDR3 here is CASSLGGQSLTEAFF. CDR3 coding DNA: TGTGCCAGCAGCCTAGGGGGACAGAGCCTCACTGAAGCTTTCTTT.

This sequence joins TRBV10-3 and TRBJ1-6; a weak D match, TRBD1 (5 bases). Per the germline V gene, CDR1 is ENHRY and CDR2 is SYGVKD. This CDR3 has 13 residues. Trimming stripped 8 bases from V and 14 bases from J, with 19 bases between. As DNA, the CDR3 is TGTGCCATCTCCAACGCCGCCGCGGGGGCCCTCCACTTT. Its translation: CAISNAAAGALHF.

The chain carries TRBV7-3 and TRBJ2-1, with TRBD2 matching over 14 bases. The CDR3 is 14 amino acids. The J segment lost 10 bases and the V segment lost 5 bases, leaving 4 bases of the junction unmatched. CDR1 is SGHTA, CDR2 FQGTGA, per germline. The CDR3 DNA sequence: TGTGCCAGCAGCCAAGGACTAGCGGGAGGCGAGCAGTTCTTC. It yields the protein CASSQGLAGGEQFF.

The DNA for the CDR3 is TGTGCCAGCAGCTTAGGAATAGGTCAGGACAACGAGCAGTACTTC. Amino acids: CASSLGIGQDNEQYF. The chain combines TRBV7-9 with TRBJ2-7, with a weak D call TRBD1 (5 bases). CDR3 length: 15 amino acids. Trimming took off 1 base at V and 5 bases at J, with 15 bases between the two ends. Germline values: CDR1 SEHNR, CDR2 FQNEAQ (reference sequence). Looking up the rest from reference TRBV7-9 and TRBJ2-7 gives the full variable domain: DTGVSQNPRHKITKRGQNVTFRCDPISEHNRLYWYRQTLGQGPEFLTYFQNEAQLEKSRLLSDRFSAERPKGSFSTLEIQRTEQGDSAMYLCASSLGIGQDNEQYFGPGTRLTVT.